Listed below are T cell receptor beta chains from one sample, sequenced in a study of blood T cell repertoires in COVID-19. Profiling relied on immunoSEQ multiplex PCR, and the TCRdb table lists in-frame clones only, not all of them. This sample carries some 340,000 clones, roughly four fifths of them seen once, and the ten largest clones take 5.1%. Specimen: PBMCs or T cells enriched from blood (not recorded which). These receptors were collected from a woman in her 50s who had recovered from COVID-19. Each CDR3 is given with its conserved first and last residue. D genes are given only for firm matches. Part of the rows lack a size; the others show once, few, many or a class for expanded clones.

clone_size j_call v_call d_call cdr3_nt cdr3_aa
NA TRBJ1-6 TRBV2 NA TGTGCCAGCAGTGACCAACAGGGATCCACTTCACCCCTCCACTTT CASSDQQGSTSPLHF
NA TRBJ2-4 TRBV30 TRBD2 TGTGCCTGGAGGCCGGGAGGGAAAAACATTCAGTACTTC CAWRPGGKNIQYF
few TRBJ1-2 TRBV29-1 NA TGCAGCGTTGACAGGAGTCAGGGCCGCTATGGCTACACCTTC CSVDRSQGRYGYTF
NA TRBJ2-6 TRBV19 NA TGTGCCAGTAGTGCAGGGGCTGGGGCCAACGTCCTGACTTTC CASSAGAGANVLTF
few TRBJ1-1 TRBV5-1 NA TGCGCCAGCAGCTCGGGACAGAACACTGAAGCTTTCTTT CASSSGQNTEAFF
NA TRBJ2-7 TRBV11-1 NA TGTGCCAGCAGCTTAACGCGGGGGCCATCCTACGAGCAGTACTTC CASSLTRGPSYEQYF
NA TRBJ2-5 TRBV3-1/TRBV3-2 TRBD2 TGTGCCAGCAGCCAGGGAGGGGAGACCCAGTACTTC CASSQGGETQYF
NA TRBJ2-2 TRBV6-5 TRBD2 TGTGCCAGCAGTTCGTGGCGGGGGGGCCGAACCGGGGAGCTGTTTTTT CASSSWRGGRTGELFF
NA TRBJ2-5 TRBV6-6 NA TGTGCCAGCAGTTACTCGGCGCTAGATCTGGAGACCCAGTACTTC CASSYSALDLETQYF
NA TRBJ1-2 TRBV30 NA TGTGCCTGGAGGGATGGGAGGGATGGCTACACCTTC CAWRDGRDGYTF
once TRBJ1-5 TRBV5-1 NA TGCGCCAGCAGCTTTGACAGCCATCAGCCCCAGCATTTT CASSFDSHQPQHF
NA TRBJ2-3 TRBV6-5 NA TGTGCCAGCAGGGCACCAAGCACAGATACGCAGTATTTT CASRAPSTDTQYF
NA TRBJ2-3 TRBV20-1 TRBD2 TGCAGTGCTAGTTTAGCGGGAGGTTCGACAGATACGCAGTATTTT CSASLAGGSTDTQYF
NA TRBJ2-2 TRBV7-2 TRBD2 TGTGCCAGCAGCCCCAACCCGGGGGGGACGGGGACCGGGGAGCTGTTTTTT CASSPNPGGTGTGELFF
NA TRBJ2-1 TRBV4-3 TRBD2 TGCGCCAGCAGCCAAGAGGTGTCTAGCGGGTACTACAATGAGCAGTTCTTC CASSQEVSSGYYNEQFF
once TRBJ2-2 TRBV5-1 TRBD2 TGCGCCAGCAGCCTCCTAGCGGGAGCGAACACCGGGGAGCTGTTTTTT CASSLLAGANTGELFF
NA TRBJ2-4 TRBV30 NA TGTGCCTGGAGTACCGCCGCGGGGGCGAAAAACATTCAGTACTTC CAWSTAAGAKNIQYF
NA TRBJ1-2 TRBV19 NA TGTGCCAGTAGTACGGTGAACTATGGCTACACCTTC CASSTVNYGYTF
few TRBJ1-3 TRBV9 NA TGTGCCAGCAGCGTAGCGGGGGGTAGCTCTGGAAACACCATATATTTT CASSVAGGSSGNTIYF
NA TRBJ1-6 TRBV6-5 TRBD1 TGTGCCAGCAGTTACGGTCGGACAGGGTATAGGTCACCCCTCCACTTT CASSYGRTGYRSPLHF
NA TRBJ1-4 TRBV7-6 NA TGTGCCAGCAGCTCCCACCTCGACAAGCCGGAAACTAATGAAAAACTGTTTTTT CASSSHLDKPETNEKLFF
NA TRBJ1-2 TRBV6-6 NA TGTGCCAGCAGTTACTCCGGAGGATCCTATGGCTACACCTTC CASSYSGGSYGYTF
NA TRBJ1-2 TRBV5-6 TRBD1 TGTGCCAGCAGCGGGGACAGAGCTAACTATGGCTACACCTTC CASSGDRANYGYTF
NA TRBJ1-1 TRBV19 TRBD1 TGTGCCAGTAGTACCCCCAGGGGGCGCGCAGGTTTTACTGAAGCTTTCTTT CASSTPRGRAGFTEAFF
NA TRBJ2-1 TRBV5-4 TRBD2 TGTGCCAGCAGCTTGCCCTTCGGAGCGGGAGGGCCTTATGAGCAGTTCTTC CASSLPFGAGGPYEQFF
few TRBJ1-2 TRBV6-5 NA TGTGCCAGCGGAACTACTACTAACTATGGCTACACCTTC CASGTTTNYGYTF
NA TRBJ2-3 TRBV19 TRBD2 TGTGCCAGTAGTTCTAGCGGGCTCTCCCTTATAAGCACAGATACGCAGTATTTT CASSSSGLSLISTDTQYF
NA TRBJ2-1 TRBV27 NA TGTGCCAGCAGTTTATCCTTGACTAGTTATGAGCAGTTCTTC CASSLSLTSYEQFF
NA TRBJ2-1 TRBV5-1 TRBD2 TGCGCCAGCAGGAGGGGACTAGCTACCGGCAATGAGCAGTTCTTC CASRRGLATGNEQFF
NA TRBJ2-1 TRBV7-2 NA TGTGCCAGCAGCCGTAGGAGCGGGCCAAACAATGAGCAGTTCTTC CASSRRSGPNNEQFF
NA TRBJ2-1 TRBV19 NA TGTGCCAGTAGCCCCGGACTACTGTCTAAGGATTCCTACAATGAGCAGTTCTTC CASSPGLLSKDSYNEQFF
NA TRBJ2-3 TRBV11-2 TRBD2 TGTGCCAGCAGCGCGAGCGGGGCTAGCACAGATACGCAGTATTTT CASSASGASTDTQYF
NA TRBJ2-7 TRBV19 NA TGTGCCAGTAGAGATCGGGGGTACGAGCAGTACTTC CASRDRGYEQYF
once TRBJ1-4 TRBV9 NA TGTGCCAGCAGCGTAGATCCGCGCGCGGCAACTAATGAAAAACTGTTTTTT CASSVDPRAATNEKLFF
NA TRBJ2-6 TRBV5-6 TRBD1 TGTGCCAGCAGCTTACAGGGGGCTGGGGCCAACGTCCTGACTTTC CASSLQGAGANVLTF
NA TRBJ2-3 TRBV20-1 NA TGCAGTGCTAGTCGTGGGGCCCACACAGATACGCAGTATTTT CSASRGAHTDTQYF
NA TRBJ2-3 TRBV7-9 NA TGTGCCAGCAGCTTAGATCTAGGAGGAAGCACAGATACGCAGTATTTT CASSLDLGGSTDTQYF
NA TRBJ2-1 TRBV2 NA TGTGCCAGCAGTGAAGGGCGGGGGCCGAGCTCCTACAATGAGCAGTTCTTC CASSEGRGPSSYNEQFF
NA TRBJ1-2 TRBV14 TRBD1 TGTGCCAGCAGCCCGGGGACAGGGTTCGATGGCTACACCTTC CASSPGTGFDGYTF
once TRBJ1-5 TRBV19 TRBD1 TGTGCCAGTAGTATTAGATCGGGGACAGGGAATCAGCCCCAGCATTTT CASSIRSGTGNQPQHF
few TRBJ1-2 TRBV7-9 NA TGTGCCAGCAGCCTCTTTATCGGCAGGGATGTAGCTAACTATGGCTACACCTTC CASSLFIGRDVANYGYTF
NA TRBJ1-5 TRBV7-2 NA TGTGCCAGCAGCTTAAATTCAGGGGACAATCAGCCCCAGCATTTT CASSLNSGDNQPQHF
NA TRBJ2-7 TRBV28 NA TGTGCCAGCAGTTCTCAGCGGCGGGCAGATAGCTCCTACGAGCAGTACTTC CASSSQRRADSSYEQYF
NA TRBJ1-2 TRBV7-9 NA TGTGCCAGCACCCCGGGGTTTAACTATGGCTACACCTTC CASTPGFNYGYTF
few TRBJ1-4 TRBV27 TRBD1 TGTGCCAGCAGTCTCTCCGGGACAGGGGCTTATAATGAAAAACTGTTTTTT CASSLSGTGAYNEKLFF
NA TRBJ1-2 TRBV12-3/TRBV12-4 NA TGTGCCAGCAGTTTATCAGGGTCGGGCTACACCTTC CASSLSGSGYTF